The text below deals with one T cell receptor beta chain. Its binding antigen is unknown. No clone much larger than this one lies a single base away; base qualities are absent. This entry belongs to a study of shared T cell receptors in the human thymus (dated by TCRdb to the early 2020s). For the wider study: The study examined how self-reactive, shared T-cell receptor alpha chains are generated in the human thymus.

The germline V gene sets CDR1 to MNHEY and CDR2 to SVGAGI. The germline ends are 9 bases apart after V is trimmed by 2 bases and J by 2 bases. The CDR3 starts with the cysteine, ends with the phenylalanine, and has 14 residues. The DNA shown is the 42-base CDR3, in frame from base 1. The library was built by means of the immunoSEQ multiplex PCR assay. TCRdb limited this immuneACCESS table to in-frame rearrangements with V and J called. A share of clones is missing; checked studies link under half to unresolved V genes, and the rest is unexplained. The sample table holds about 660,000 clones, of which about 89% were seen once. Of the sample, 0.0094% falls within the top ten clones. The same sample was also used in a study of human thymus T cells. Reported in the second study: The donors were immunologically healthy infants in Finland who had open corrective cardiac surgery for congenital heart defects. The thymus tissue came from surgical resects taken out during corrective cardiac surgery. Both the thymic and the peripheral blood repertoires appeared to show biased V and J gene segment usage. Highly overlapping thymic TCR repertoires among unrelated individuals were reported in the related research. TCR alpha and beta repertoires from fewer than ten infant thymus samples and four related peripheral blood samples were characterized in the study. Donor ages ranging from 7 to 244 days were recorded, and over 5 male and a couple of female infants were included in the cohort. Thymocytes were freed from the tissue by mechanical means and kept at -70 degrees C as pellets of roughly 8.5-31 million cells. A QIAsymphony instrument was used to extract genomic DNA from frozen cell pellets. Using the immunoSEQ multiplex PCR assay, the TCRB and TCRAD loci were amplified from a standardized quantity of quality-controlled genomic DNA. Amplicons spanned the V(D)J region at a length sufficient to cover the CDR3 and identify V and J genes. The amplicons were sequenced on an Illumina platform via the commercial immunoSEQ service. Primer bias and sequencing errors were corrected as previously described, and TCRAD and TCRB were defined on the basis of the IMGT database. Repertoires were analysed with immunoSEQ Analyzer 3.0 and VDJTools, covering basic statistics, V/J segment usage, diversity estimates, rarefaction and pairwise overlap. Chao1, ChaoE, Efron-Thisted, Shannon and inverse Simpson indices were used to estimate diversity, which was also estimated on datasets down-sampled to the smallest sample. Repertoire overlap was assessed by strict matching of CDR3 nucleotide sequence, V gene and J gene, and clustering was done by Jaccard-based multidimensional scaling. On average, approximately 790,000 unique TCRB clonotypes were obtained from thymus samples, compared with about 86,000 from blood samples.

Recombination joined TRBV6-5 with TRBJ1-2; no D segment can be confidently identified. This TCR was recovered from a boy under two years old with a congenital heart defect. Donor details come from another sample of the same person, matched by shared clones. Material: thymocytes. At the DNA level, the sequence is TGTGCCAGCAGTTACCCCGGGATGAACTATGGCTACACCTTC. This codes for CASSYPGMNYGYTF.